This TCR beta chain was observed in a study of a mutant IDH1 vaccine in newly diagnosed glioma. Time point reported: baseline, week 1 (first vaccination visit). The treatment here: pre-vaccination baseline after standard-of-care therapy. Only in-frame clones appear in the TCRdb table, and some are missing; sequencing was by immunoSEQ multiplex PCR. Here the sample spans tens of thousands of clones, around 79% being singletons. The sequencing used PBMCs, collected from a glioma patient treated with radiotherapy, temozolomide or both. The clonotype originates from a man aged 40-49 years with glioma. Some clones in this sample may be carry-over from other donors' samples.

CDR3 DNA sequence: TGTGCCAGCAGTTCCCCGGGAACCACCTACGAGCAGTACTTC. It translates to CASSSPGTTYEQYF. The chain carries TRBV6-5 and TRBJ2-7, with a possible D match to TRBD2 (5 bases). The V gene lost 4 bases and the J gene lost 2 bases, with 12 bases spanning the gap. The CDR3 runs to 14 residues. CDR1 and CDR2 (germline): MNHEY, SVGAGI.